This T cell receptor beta chain was obtained from a study of blood T cell repertoires in COVID-19. The overall study: The United States, Italy and Spain supplied acute and convalescent COVID-19 samples. From T cells, B-cell-depleted T cells, or PBMCs came the material, which was cDNA or gDNA.

Per the study methods: Researchers report that nucleated cell counts were estimated from reference gene primer amplification. Clones were sequenced by immunoSEQ multiplex PCR, and TCRdb holds only the in-frame ones, with some missing. V and J calls and clone size are those listed in that table; D and trimming were worked out from the DNA. The sample lists 6,000 to 6,500 clones, roughly 80% occurring once. The CDR3 is made up of 16 amino acids. V lost 0 bases and J lost 0, with 11 bases in between. Germline loops: CDR1 SGDLS, CDR2 YYNGEE. Sequenced sample: peripheral blood. V is TRBV9 and J is TRBJ2-3; D gene unclear. This receptor was identified in a human donor with active COVID-19. The donor label of this sample is uncertain. The CDR3 region has the DNA TGTGCCAGCAGCGTAGGGTCCCTAATTAGCACAGATACGCAGTATTTT. This codes for CASSVGSLISTDTQYF.